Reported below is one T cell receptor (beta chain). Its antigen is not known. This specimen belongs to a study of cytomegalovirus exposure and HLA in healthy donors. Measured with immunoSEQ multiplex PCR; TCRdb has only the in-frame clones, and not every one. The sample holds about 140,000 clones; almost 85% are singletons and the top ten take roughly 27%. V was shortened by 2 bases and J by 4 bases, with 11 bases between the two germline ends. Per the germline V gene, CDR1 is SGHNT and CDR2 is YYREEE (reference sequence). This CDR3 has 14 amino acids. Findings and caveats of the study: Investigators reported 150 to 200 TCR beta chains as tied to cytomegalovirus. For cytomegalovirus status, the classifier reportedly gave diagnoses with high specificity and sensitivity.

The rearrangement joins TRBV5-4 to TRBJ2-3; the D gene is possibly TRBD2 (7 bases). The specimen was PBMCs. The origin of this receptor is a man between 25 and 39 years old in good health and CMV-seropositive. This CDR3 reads CASSFGGGADTQYF. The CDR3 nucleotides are TGTGCCAGCAGCTTTGGCGGGGGCGCAGATACGCAGTATTTT.